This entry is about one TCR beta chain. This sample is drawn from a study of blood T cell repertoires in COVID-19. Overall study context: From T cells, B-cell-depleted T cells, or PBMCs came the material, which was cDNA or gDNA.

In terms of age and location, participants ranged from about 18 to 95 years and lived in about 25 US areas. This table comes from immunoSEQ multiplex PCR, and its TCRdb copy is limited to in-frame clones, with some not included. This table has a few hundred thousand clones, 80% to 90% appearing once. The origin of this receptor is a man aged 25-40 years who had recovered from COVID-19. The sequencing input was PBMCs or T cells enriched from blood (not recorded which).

This CDR3 reads CASSQDFLEGATGTDTQYF. The DNA for the CDR3 is TGTGCCAGCAGCCAAGATTTTTTGGAAGGGGCGACCGGCACAGATACGCAGTATTTT. The chain has TRBV3-1 (or the pseudogene TRBV3-2) and TRBJ2-3, with D possibly being TRBD1 (5 bases). The CDR3 totals 19 residues. The V end was cut by 0 bases, the J end by 1 base, with 20 bases between. Per germline, CDR1 LGHDT and CDR2 YNNKEL (reference sequence).